This entry lists 12 T cell receptor beta chains sequenced from one sample in a study of identical twins. TCRdb called the 5' RACE reads again in MiXCR, with one record for every CDR3 protein. Counted here are hundreds of thousands of distinct CDR3 sequences, 20% to 25% occurring once; the ten biggest clones make up 2.5% to 3.5%. These data were likewise used in another study, on T cells expressing NK-cell markers.

Sequencing used CD4+ T cells sorted from blood. Receptors were obtained from a woman aged 18 to 35 in good health.

This clonotype was counted between two and nine times. This chain uses TRBV5-1 with TRBJ2-3; a possible D gene is TRBD1 (6 bases). Germline assignment: CDR1 SGHRS and CDR2 YFSETQ. This CDR3 comprises 15 residues. Trimming stripped 1 base from V and 5 bases from J, with 14 bases between. In DNA form, the CDR3 reads TGCGCCAGCAGCTTGAGCCACCTAGGGGGAGATACGCAGTATTTT. The encoded protein is CASSLSHLGGDTQYF.

This clonotype was counted ten times or more. V gene TRBV12-5 combines with J gene TRBJ1-5; 12 nucleotides match TRBD1. Trimming removed 7 bases from V and 6 bases from J; junction bases left unmatched: 7. Looked up from germline, CDR1 is LGHNT and CDR2 is FRNRAP. The CDR3 spans 15 residues. This CDR3 reads CASASGQGAGQPQHF. CDR3 nucleotide sequence: TGTGCTAGTGCCTCGGGACAGGGGGCCGGTCAGCCCCAGCATTTT.

A few counts support this clonotype. This chain links TRBV25-1 with TRBJ2-1; 10 positions match TRBD2. This CDR3 is 20 amino acids long. V gave up 4 bases and J gave up 0 bases; unmatched junction bases: 15. Germline V lookup: CDR1 MGHDK, CDR2 SYGVNS. The chain's CDR3 is CASSGGPGDSGGSSYNEQFF. As DNA, the CDR3 is TGTGCCAGCAGTGGTGGGCCGGGGGATAGCGGGGGGAGCTCCTACAATGAGCAGTTCTTC.

The rearrangement uses TRBV20-1 and TRBJ2-1; TRBD1 matches 7 bases. CDR1 is DFQATT, CDR2 SNEGSKA, per germline (reference sequence). V was clipped by 6 bases and J by 6 bases; unmatched bases: 11. The CDR3 loop spans 14 amino acids. The DNA of the CDR3 is TGCAGTGCCCCGACCCGGGACAGCATCAATGAGCAGTTCTTC. The encoded protein is CSAPTRDSINEQFF.

The chain has TRBV6-1 and TRBJ2-1; D not certain. The V end was cut by 6 bases, the J end by 2 bases, with 17 bases between. Looked up from germline, CDR1 is MNHNS and CDR2 is SASEGT. The CDR3 consists of 16 residues. Written as DNA, the CDR3 is TGTGCCAGCAGCCGAGGACCGACGGAGCCCTACAATGAGCAGTTCTTC. Protein: CASSRGPTEPYNEQFF.

This clonotype was observed a few times. V gene TRBV6-6 combines with J gene TRBJ1-2; no firm D call. Germline V gives CDR1 MNHNY, CDR2 SVGAGI (reference sequence). This CDR3 is 11 amino acids long. Trimming shortened V by 5 bases and J by 13 bases, and 14 bases separated the two germline ends. CDR3 in DNA: TGTGCCAGCAGTCCGGATTCGGCGGGCACCTTC. It translates to CASSPDSAGTF.

V and J are TRBV11-2 and TRBJ1-4; D unclear. This CDR3 is 13 amino acids long. The germline gives CDR1 SGHAT, CDR2 FQNNGV. V shed 3 bases and J shed 8 bases, with 10 bases lying between them. CDR3: CASSLLKREKLFF. CDR3 nucleotides: TGTGCCAGCAGCTTGCTAAAGAGGGAAAAACTGTTTTTT.

J is TRBJ2-1 and V is TRBV24-1; D remains ambiguous. The germline gives CDR1 KGHDR, CDR2 SFDVKD. Trimming left V 1 base short and J 1 base short, with 10 bases between. The CDR3 is made up of 16 amino acids. The CDR3 nucleotides are TGTGCCACCAGTGATTTCAGAGGAGTTTCCTACAATGAGCAGTTCTTC. Amino acids: CATSDFRGVSYNEQFF.

This chain links TRBV9 with TRBJ1-5; D gene unclear. The ends were cut back, 4 bases at V and 3 bases at J, with 17 bases in the middle. This CDR3 contains 16 residues. Germline V gene data show CDR1 as SGDLS and CDR2 as YYNGEE. Here the CDR3 DNA reads TGTGCCAGCAGCCAAGACGGCGCTCTGGACAATCAGCCCCAGCATTTT. Protein product: CASSQDGALDNQPQHF.

This clonotype was picked up a small number of times. V gene TRBV7-3 combines with J gene TRBJ2-3; D is undetermined. V was shortened by 5 bases and J by 2 bases, with 8 bases between the two germline ends. The CDR3 length is 13 residues. Per the germline V gene, CDR1 is SGHTA and CDR2 is FQGTGA. In DNA, the CDR3 is TGTGCCAGCAGCGTTGCGAACACAGATACGCAGTATTTT. This encodes CASSVANTDTQYF. The full variable domain, rest sourced from reference TRBV7-3 and TRBJ2-3, is GAGVSQTPSNKVTEKGKYVELRCDPISGHTALYWYRQSLGQGPEFLIYFQGTGAADDSGLPNDRFFAVRPEGSVSTLKIQRTERGDSAVYLCASSVANTDTQYFGPGTRLTVL.

J is TRBJ2-1 and V is TRBV27, with 10 bases identical to TRBD2. CDR3 length: 12 residues. The germline gives CDR1 MNHEY, CDR2 SMNVEV (reference sequence). Germline trimming cut 10 bases from V and 5 bases from J; bases unmatched to any gene: 2. The CDR3 reads CAMSGGDNEQFF. As DNA, the CDR3 is TGTGCCATGAGCGGGGGGGACAATGAGCAGTTCTTC.

The V and J genes are TRBV3-1 and TRBJ2-1; a weak D match, TRBD2 (6 bases). Germline V lookup: CDR1 LGHDT, CDR2 YNNKEL (reference sequence). The CDR3 runs 16 residues. V was shortened by 1 base and J by 3 bases, with 13 bases between the two germline ends. The CDR3 nucleotides are TGTGCCAGCAGCCAAGGGGTCGGCGGGGTCTACAATGAGCAGTTCTTC. It translates to CASSQGVGGVYNEQFF.